The present T cell receptor (beta chain) was sequenced within a study of blood T cell repertoires in COVID-19. Study-level information: The United States, Italy and Spain were the sources of the acute and convalescent COVID-19 samples. PBMCs, B-cell-depleted T cells, or T cells were the source of the cDNA or gDNA that made up the material.

As originally analysed: From reference gene primer amplification, estimates of nucleated cell counts were derived. Measured with immunoSEQ multiplex PCR; TCRdb has only the in-frame clones, and not every one. The DNA was the basis for D and trimming; V, J and clone size are from that table. The table lists about 90,000 clones, roughly 83% of them singletons. Germline-derived CDR1 and CDR2 are MDHEN and SYDVKM. The V and J ends lost 5 bases and 11 bases, in that order; junction bases with no gene match: 7. This CDR3 comprises 14 residues. The V gene is TRBV28, the J gene TRBJ2-1; 12 bases align to TRBD1. The receptor comes from a woman older than 75 with active or convalescent COVID-19. The material sequenced was peripheral blood. In nucleotides, the CDR3 is TGTGCCAGCAGTCTGGGACAGGGGGCGAGGAAGCAGTTCTTC. Translation: CASSLGQGARKQFF.